The sequence of this T cell receptor beta chain was determined in a study of shared clonotypes between healthy human individuals (dated by TCRdb to the early 2020s). At the level of the whole study: The cohort comprised a couple of women and three men aged 18 to 49 years. Per donor, three plates each were used for CD4 naive and CD4 memory, two for CD8 naive, and one for CD8 memory. The study deeply sequenced blood TCR repertoires of five healthy adults to estimate repertoire size and the extent of clonotype sharing between individuals. Different laboratories and diverse techniques were used to prepare libraries and sequence TCR repertoires, to increase sequencing depth and limit assay-specific biases. Each donor's leukapheresis produced roughly between roughly 0.85 and 9.5 billion PBMCs.

Details on this clone: No antigen is known for it. Per-base quality was not reported, and no clone a single base away is much larger than it.

Taken from cysteine to phenylalanine, the CDR3 has 20 residues. CDR3 DNA only is kept here, 60 bases in frame from base 1. The germline V gene gives CDR1 as SGHRS and CDR2 as YFSETQ. Clipping removes 4 bases from V and 0 bases from J, with 10 as the unmatched junction base count. Study-level results and caveats: Pairwise subsampling indicated that sequencing depth was expected to affect the degree of clonotype sharing among donors. Sharing across a few donors was observed for roughly 5% of naive CD4, 3.5% of naive CD8, 2% to 2.5% of memory CD4, and about 0.4% of memory CD8 clonotypes. Sampling was restricted to blood, and TCR repertoires in tissues likely differ from the TCR repertoires found in blood. Compared with non-shared clonotypes, the clonotypes found in all four sorted-subset donors had higher generation probabilities. Larger estimated clonotype richness was generally found for naive subsets than for memory subsets. Even with the large sequencing depth, rarefaction of the sorted-subset datasets indicated that sequencing was incomplete. Because the study included only a small number of donors, the genetic and exposure-history diversity represented was limited.

The donors were healthy, HIV-negative adults who had no recently reported acute infections or vaccinations. Every donor was a Caucasian adult residing in Nashville, Tennessee, USA. CD4+ T cells were enriched by magnetic negative selection, after which naive cells were positively selected on CD45RA and the negative fraction was taken as the memory subset. Blood was collected by leukapheresis, and PBMCs were isolated by Ficoll-Histopaque density gradient centrifugation and then cryopreserved in liquid nitrogen vapor phase. Purity and quantity of every magnetically sorted T cell population were checked by analytical flow cytometry. Each sorted fraction had its genomic DNA isolated and then quantified by UV absorbance on a Nanodrop 2000c. Using the deep immunoSEQ assay, TCR CDR3 regions were amplified from genomic DNA by multiplex PCR. Extracted genomic DNA from each cell subset was distributed evenly across all wells of several immunoSEQ 96-well plates, and each plate was treated as a replicate. For sorted subsets, each replicate PCR was loaded with about 200 ng genomic DNA, equivalent to 30,000 or so T cell genomes. The purified libraries were quantified using a Qubit 3.0 fluorometer, sized with a Bioanalyzer 2100, and then quantified again using the KAPA Library Quantification kit. Every immunoSEQ 96-well plate was sequenced on a separate single-read 150-cycle Illumina NextSeq 550 flow cell. The authors' pipeline ran thus. Because the immunoSEQ output held only junctional sequences and lacked quality scores, the filtering could not match the filtering applied to full-length reads. Sequences were annotated with PyIR, a Python wrapper for IgBLAST v1.9, using IMGT germline references to assign V/J genes and CDR3. Reads were removed for weak V/J assignments (E-value above 1e-6), missing CDR3, stop codons, out-of-frame junctions, or ambiguous translated residues. V3J clonotypes were defined as sequences sharing the same inferred V gene, J gene, and CDR3 amino acid sequence. The percentage overlap between two repertoires was calculated by dividing the number of shared unique clonotypes by the size of the smaller repertoire. RTK rarefaction, the Chao1 estimator, and Recon v2.1 estimates of unobserved clonotypes were used to assess repertoire richness. Generation probabilities were computed with OLGA for all TCRbeta clonotypes obtained by the gDNA method from several donors. TCRdb took this table from immuneACCESS and kept in-frame rearrangements with V and J called. Such tables lack part of the clones; where checked against another copy, unresolved V genes explain under half of the gap, and the rest is unexplained. The V and J calls and clone size come from that table; D and trimming were worked out from the DNA. The sample data list about 2.3 million clones, and about 90% of these were observed just once. The ten biggest clones cover approximately 0.4% of the sample.

The clonotype originates from a man aged 18 to 29 in good health. Some clones in this sample may be carry-over from other donors' samples. The V gene is TRBV5-1 and the J gene is TRBJ2-6, with 13 middle bases fitting TRBD2. Sequencing was carried out using naive CD4+ T cells from PBMCs. The cell subset or site label corresponds to: CD45RA+ positively selected. This receptor has the CDR3 CASSPGTSGNPGSGANVLTF. The nucleotides read TGCGCCAGCAGCCCTGGGACTAGCGGGAACCCTGGCTCTGGGGCCAACGTCCTGACTTTC.